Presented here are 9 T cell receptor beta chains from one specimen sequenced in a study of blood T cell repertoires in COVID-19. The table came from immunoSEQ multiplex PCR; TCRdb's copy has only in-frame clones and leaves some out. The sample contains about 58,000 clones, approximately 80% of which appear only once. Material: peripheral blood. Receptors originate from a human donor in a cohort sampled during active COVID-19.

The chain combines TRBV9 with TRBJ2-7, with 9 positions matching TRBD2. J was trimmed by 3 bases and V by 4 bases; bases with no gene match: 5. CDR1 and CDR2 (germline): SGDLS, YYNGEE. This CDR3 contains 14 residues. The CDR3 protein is CASSRSGGIYEQYF. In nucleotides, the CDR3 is TGTGCCAGCAGCCGCAGCGGGGGGATCTACGAGCAGTACTTC.

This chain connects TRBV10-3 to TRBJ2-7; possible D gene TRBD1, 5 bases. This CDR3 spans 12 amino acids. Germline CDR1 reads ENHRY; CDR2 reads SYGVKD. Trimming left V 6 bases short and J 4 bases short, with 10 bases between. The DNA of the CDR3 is TGTGCCATCAGCAGGGTTGCGTACGAGCAGTACTTC. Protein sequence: CAISRVAYEQYF.

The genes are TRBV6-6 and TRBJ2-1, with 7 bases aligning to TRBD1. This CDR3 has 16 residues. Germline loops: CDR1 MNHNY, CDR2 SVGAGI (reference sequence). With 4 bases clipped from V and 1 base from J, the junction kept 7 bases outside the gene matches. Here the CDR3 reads CASSSTGDPSYNEQFF. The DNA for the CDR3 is TGTGCCAGCAGTTCCACAGGGGACCCGTCCTACAATGAGCAGTTCTTC.

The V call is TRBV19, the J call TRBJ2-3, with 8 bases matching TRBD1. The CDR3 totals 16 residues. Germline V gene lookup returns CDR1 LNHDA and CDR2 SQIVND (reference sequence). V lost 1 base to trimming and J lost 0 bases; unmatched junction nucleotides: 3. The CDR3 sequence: CASSIASGGSTDTQYF. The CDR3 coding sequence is TGTGCCAGTAGTATAGCTTCAGGGGGCAGCACAGATACGCAGTATTTT.

The DNA of the CDR3 is TGTGCCAGCAGTCCTTCCGGGGCAGGGGAAGAGACCCAGTACTTC. It is translated as CASSPSGAGEETQYF. The chain employs TRBV13 and TRBJ2-5; tentatively, D is TRBD1 (6 bases). The CDR3 has 15 residues. CDR1 and CDR2 from the germline V gene are PRHDT and FYEKMQ (reference sequence). V was clipped by 6 bases and J by 3 bases, with 17 bases between them.

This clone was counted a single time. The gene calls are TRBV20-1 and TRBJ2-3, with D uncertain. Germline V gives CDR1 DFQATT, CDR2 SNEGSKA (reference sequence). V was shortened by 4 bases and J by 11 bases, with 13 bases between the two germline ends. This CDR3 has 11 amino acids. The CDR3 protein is CSAKGPSRQYF. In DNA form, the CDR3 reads TGCAGTGCTAAAGGTCCTAGTAGGCAGTATTTT.

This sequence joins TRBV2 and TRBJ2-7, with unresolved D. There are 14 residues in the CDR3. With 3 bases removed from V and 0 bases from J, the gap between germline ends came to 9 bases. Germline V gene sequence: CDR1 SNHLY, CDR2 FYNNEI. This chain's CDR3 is CASSDRLNSYEQYF. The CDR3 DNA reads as TGTGCCAGCAGTGACAGGCTCAACTCCTACGAGCAGTACTTC.

The CDR3 DNA is TGTGCCGCCCAAAGAACACCCTCTGGAAACACCATATATTTT. The encoded protein is CAAQRTPSGNTIYF. The chain joins TRBV5-6 to TRBJ1-3, with D unclear. Germline V gives CDR1 SGHDT, CDR2 YYEEEE. Trimming left V 10 bases short and J 0 bases short, with 14 bases between. The CDR3 sequence is 14 residues long.

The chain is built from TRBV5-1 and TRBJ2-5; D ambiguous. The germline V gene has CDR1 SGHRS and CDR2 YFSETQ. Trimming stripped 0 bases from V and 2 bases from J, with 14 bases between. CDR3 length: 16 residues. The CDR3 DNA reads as TGCGCCAGCAGCTTGGCTGGAGTCAAAAAACAAGAGACCCAGTACTTC. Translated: CASSLAGVKKQETQYF.